Following are 22 T cell receptor beta chains from one sample sequenced in a study of cytomegalovirus exposure and HLA in healthy donors. The PCR ran on 60 Vbeta and 13 Jbeta primers. Clones were sequenced by immunoSEQ multiplex PCR, and TCRdb holds only the in-frame ones, with some missing. The data show roughly 180,000 clones, roughly three quarters seen once. Sample: PBMCs. These receptors came from a woman aged 50 to 65 in good health and CMV-seropositive.

This chain joins TRBV5-6 and TRBJ1-4, with D maybe TRBD1 (5 bases). Germline-derived CDR1 and CDR2 are SGHDT and YYEEEE. This CDR3 is built from 13 residues. V dropped 2 bases and J dropped 8 bases, with 10 bases sitting between them. The CDR3 loop reads CASSFGTREKLFF. CDR3 sequence (DNA): TGTGCCAGCAGCTTTGGGACTCGGGAAAAACTGTTTTTT.

The gene calls are TRBV19 and TRBJ2-1; TRBD2 aligns across 16 bases. After removal of 4 bases from V and 7 bases from J, the junction contained 4 bases not matched to a gene. Germline loops: CDR1 LNHDA, CDR2 SQIVND (reference sequence). This CDR3 has 16 amino acids. CDR3: CASSSRGLAGGNEQFF. DNA for the CDR3: TGTGCCAGTAGTAGCCGGGGACTAGCGGGGGGGAATGAGCAGTTCTTC.

The chain is built from TRBV6-1 and TRBJ2-6, with D possibly matching TRBD1 (6 bases). CDR1 is MNHNS and CDR2 is SASEGT in the germline V gene. The CDR3 spans 15 residues. V shed 2 bases and J shed 4 bases, with 9 bases lying between them. The CDR3 is CASSENRAGANVLTF. In nucleotides, the CDR3 is TGTGCCAGCAGTGAAAACAGGGCCGGGGCCAACGTCCTGACTTTC.

The V gene is TRBV25-1, the J gene TRBJ1-5; D is uncertain. Trimming took 1 base from V and 2 from J, leaving 12 bases between them. From germline, CDR1 is MGHDK and CDR2 SYGVNS. The CDR3 has 16 residues. In nucleotides, the CDR3 is TGTGCCAGCAGTGAATCGGTGGGCTTCGGCAATCAGCCCCAGCATTTT. Protein sequence: CASSESVGFGNQPQHF.

This rearrangement joins TRBV11-2 to TRBJ1-1; D ambiguous. CDR3 length: 14 amino acids. Germline CDR1 is SGHAT and CDR2 is FQNNGV. Trimming took off 7 bases at V and 1 base at J, with 13 bases between the two ends. CDR3 coding DNA: TGTGCCAGCACCCTAGCCGGCTCGAACACTGAAGCTTTCTTT. Translated: CASTLAGSNTEAFF.

This clone was found once. The chain recombines TRBV5-4 with TRBJ2-2, with TRBD2 identical over 8 bases. The length of the CDR3 is 14 residues. Trimming took 4 bases from V and 6 from J; bases not matched to a gene: 5. CDR1 and CDR2 (germline): SGHNT, YYREEE (reference sequence). The CDR3 DNA reads as TGTGCCAGCAGCCGGGGGGGCCGGGCCGGGGAGCTGTTTTTT. It encodes CASSRGGRAGELFF.

The J gene is TRBJ2-1, the V gene TRBV13; TRBD2 matches 7 bases. The CDR3 loop spans 15 amino acids. Trimming took 0 bases from V and 5 from J; bases not matched to a gene: 4. Germline lookup yields CDR1 PRHDT and CDR2 FYEKMQ (reference sequence). Here the CDR3 reads CASSLGASGDNEQFF. The CDR3 DNA is TGTGCCAGCAGCTTAGGGGCGAGCGGGGACAATGAGCAGTTCTTC.

The rearrangement links TRBV4-2 to TRBJ2-5; the D gene is possibly TRBD2 (6 bases). Germline CDR1 is LGHNA and CDR2 is YNFKEQ. The ends were cut back, 5 bases at V and 5 bases at J, with 12 bases in the middle. The CDR3 contains 13 residues. The CDR3 is CASSESAGETQYF. In nucleotides, the CDR3 is TGTGCCAGCAGCGAATCCGCGGGGGAGACCCAGTACTTC.

The chain links TRBV30 to TRBJ2-7, with D possibly being TRBD1 (6 bases). Germline values: CDR1 GTSNPN, CDR2 SVGIG (reference sequence). The CDR3 loop spans 18 amino acids. V lost 0 bases and J lost 4, with 25 bases in between. CDR3 sequence: CAWSVRAGVEQVGYEQYF. CDR3 nucleotide sequence: TGTGCCTGGAGTGTACGGGCAGGGGTGGAACAGGTTGGTTACGAGCAGTACTTC.

This clone has only a few counts. The chain recombines TRBV15 with TRBJ2-7, with D uncertain. The CDR3 consists of 13 residues. Germline lookup yields CDR1 LNHNV and CDR2 YYDKDF (reference sequence). The V and J ends lost 8 bases and 0 bases respectively, with 11 bases between them. The CDR3 DNA sequence: TGTGCCACCCGCCGGGTAAGCTCCTACGAGCAGTACTTC. Translated: CATRRVSSYEQYF.

The chain uses TRBV7-3 and TRBJ2-3; 11 nucleotides align to TRBD2. V lost 4 bases and J lost 5; bases outside the gene matches: 8. The CDR3 extends over 16 amino acids. Germline CDR1 is SGHTA and CDR2 is FQGTGA. This CDR3 reads CASSSQTSGVGDTQYF. In DNA form, the CDR3 reads TGTGCCAGCAGCTCCCAGACTAGCGGGGTTGGAGATACGCAGTATTTT.

The gene calls are TRBV4-1 and TRBJ1-1; D ambiguous. The CDR3 runs 14 residues. Germline V gives CDR1 MGHRA, CDR2 YSYEKL. With 4 bases removed from V and 1 base from J, the gap between germline ends came to 10 bases. The CDR3 DNA sequence: TGCGCCAGCAGCCCCACGACATCGAACACTGAAGCTTTCTTT. Its translation is CASSPTTSNTEAFF.

The genes are TRBV19 and TRBJ1-5; 7 nucleotides align to TRBD1. CDR1 and CDR2 (germline): LNHDA, SQIVND (reference sequence). Losses at the gene ends were 4 bases for V and 5 bases for J; bases not matched to a gene: 5. The CDR3 consists of 14 residues. In DNA, the CDR3 is TGTGCCAGTAGTAAGGACAGGTCGGATCAGCCCCAGCATTTT. Protein product: CASSKDRSDQPQHF. The full variable domain, its missing parts supplied by reference TRBV19 and TRBJ1-5, is DGGITQSPKYLFRKEGQNVTLSCEQNLNHDAMYWYRQDPGQGLRLIYYSQIVNDFQKGDIAEGYSVSREKKESFPLTVTSAQKNPTAFYLCASSKDRSDQPQHFGDGTRLSIL.

The J gene is TRBJ1-1, the V gene TRBV10-1; a weak D match, TRBD1 (6 bases). The length of the CDR3 is 13 residues. Germline V lookup: CDR1 WNHNN, CDR2 SYGVQD (reference sequence). The V gene lost 10 bases and the J gene lost 1 base, with 13 bases spanning the gap. CDR3 in DNA: TGCGCCAACCGGGACACCCGGAACACTGAAGCTTTCTTT. Protein product: CANRDTRNTEAFF.

This clone has a handful of counts. This chain joins TRBV7-6 and TRBJ2-5; D unresolved. Matching the DNA end better, TRBJ2-7 makes the J call doubtful. The CDR3 is 14 residues long. Germline V gene lookup returns CDR1 SGHVS and CDR2 FNYEAQ. In DNA form, the CDR3 reads TGTGCCAGCAGCCCCCAGAGTACAGCTAGCGAGCAGTACTTC. Translated, it gives CASSPQSTASEQYF.

V and J are TRBV7-2 and TRBJ1-1; D unresolved. This CDR3 is built from 13 residues. Germline V gene data show CDR1 as SGHTA and CDR2 as FQGNSA. The germline V and J ends were trimmed by 1 base and 5 bases, with 8 bases remaining between them. The CDR3 sequence: CASSLDTRTEAFF. In nucleotides, the CDR3 is TGTGCCAGCAGCTTAGATACCAGGACTGAAGCTTTCTTT.

This clone came up a few times. The genes are TRBV7-9 and TRBJ1-4; D remains unclear. V lost 1 base and J lost 7, with 7 bases in between. CDR1 is SEHNR, CDR2 FQNEAQ, per germline (reference sequence). This CDR3 comprises 13 residues. The CDR3 sequence: CASSLEPSEKLFF. The DNA for the CDR3 is TGTGCCAGCAGCTTAGAGCCTTCTGAAAAACTGTTTTTT.

The V call is TRBV6-6, the J call TRBJ1-5; 8 bases are a match to TRBD1. Germline V gene sequence: CDR1 MNHNY, CDR2 SVGAGI (reference sequence). CDR3 length: 14 residues. The V gene end was trimmed by 5 bases and the J gene end by 6 bases; junction bases not matched to a gene: 6. DNA of the CDR3: TGTGCCAGCAGTCTTACAGGGGGGGGTCAGCCCCAGCATTTT. This encodes CASSLTGGGQPQHF.

The rearrangement uses TRBV30 and TRBJ2-1; D is perhaps TRBD2 (6 bases). The V gene's germline CDR1 is GTSNPN and CDR2 SVGIG (reference sequence). V lost 0 bases, J lost 0 bases, and 15 bases lay in between. This CDR3 contains 17 residues. The CDR3 DNA follows: TGTGCCTGGAGTGTCTCCGTGGGAGCGGGCTCCTACAATGAGCAGTTCTTC. Translating gives CAWSVSVGAGSYNEQFF.

This clone has a handful of counts. The chain links TRBV10-2 to TRBJ2-1, with D possibly being TRBD1 (6 bases). V lost 6 bases and J lost 4, with 16 bases in between. There are 15 residues in the CDR3. Germline V gene sequence: CDR1 WSHSY, CDR2 SAAADI. Here the CDR3 reads CASRPRGQPYNEQFF. CDR3 DNA: TGCGCCAGCAGACCTAGGGGACAACCGTACAATGAGCAGTTCTTC.

The chain links TRBV5-8 to TRBJ2-7; 9 bases line up with TRBD1. J lost 5 bases, V lost 6 bases, and 9 bases had no gene match. The CDR3 consists of 14 residues. Germline CDR1 and CDR2: SGHTS and YDEGEE. CDR3 region: CASIRTGDVDEQYF. CDR3 in DNA: TGTGCCAGCATCCGGACAGGGGATGTCGACGAGCAGTACTTC.

The chain links TRBV4-1 to TRBJ2-7; tentative D call: TRBD2 (5 bases). Trimming took 1 base from V and 6 from J, leaving 13 bases between them. Germline V gene data show CDR1 as MGHRA and CDR2 as YSYEKL. The CDR3 covers 14 residues. In nucleotides, the CDR3 is TGCGCCAGCAGCCAAGTTACTGAGGGTGGCGAGCAGTACTTC. Its translation is CASSQVTEGGEQYF.